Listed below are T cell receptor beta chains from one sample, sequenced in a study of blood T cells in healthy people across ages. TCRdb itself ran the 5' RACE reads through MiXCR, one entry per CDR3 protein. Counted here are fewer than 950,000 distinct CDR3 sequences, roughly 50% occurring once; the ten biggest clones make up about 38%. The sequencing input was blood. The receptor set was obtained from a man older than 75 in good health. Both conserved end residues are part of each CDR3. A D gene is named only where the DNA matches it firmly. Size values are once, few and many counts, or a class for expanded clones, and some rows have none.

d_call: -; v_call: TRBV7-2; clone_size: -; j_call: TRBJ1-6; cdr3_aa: CASSPWGGAKHSPLHF; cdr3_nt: TGTGCCAGCAGCCCATGGGGAGGGGCGAAGCATTCACCCCTCCACTTT
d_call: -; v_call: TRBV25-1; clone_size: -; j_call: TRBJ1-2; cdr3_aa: CASSEVQGRGYTF; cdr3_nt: TGTGCCAGCAGTGAAGTTCAGGGCCGAGGCTACACCTTC
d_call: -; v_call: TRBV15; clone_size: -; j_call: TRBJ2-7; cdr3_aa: CATSRMDLKGSEQYF; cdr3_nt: TGTGCCACCAGCAGGATGGACCTTAAGGGGTCCGAGCAGTACTTC
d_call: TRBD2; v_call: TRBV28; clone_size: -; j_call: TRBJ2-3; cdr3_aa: CASSTRRTSGSMGYAYF; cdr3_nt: TGTGCCAGCAGTACCCGGAGGACTAGCGGGAGTATGGGATACGCGTATTTT
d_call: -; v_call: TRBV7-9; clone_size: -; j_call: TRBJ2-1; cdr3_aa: CASSSDESVVKQFF; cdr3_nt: TGTGCCAGCAGCTCTGATGAGAGCGTTGTAAAGCAGTTCTTC
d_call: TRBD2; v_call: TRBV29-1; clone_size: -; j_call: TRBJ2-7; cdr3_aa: CSVALAGGANEQYF; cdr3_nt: TGCAGCGTGGCACTAGCGGGGGGGGCCAACGAGCAGTACTTC
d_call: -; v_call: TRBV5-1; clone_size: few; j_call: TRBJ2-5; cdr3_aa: CASSLNVGQETQYF; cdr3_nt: TGCGCCAGCAGCCTAAATGTGGGTCAAGAGACCCAGTACTTC
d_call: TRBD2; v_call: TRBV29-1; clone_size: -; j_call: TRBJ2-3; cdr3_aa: CSVFSGGSTDTQYF; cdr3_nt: TGCAGCGTGTTTAGCGGGGGGAGCACAGATACGCAGTATTTT
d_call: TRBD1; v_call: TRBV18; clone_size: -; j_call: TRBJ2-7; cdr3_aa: CASSPPRTGVYEQYF; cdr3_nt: TGTGCCAGCTCACCCCCCAGGACAGGGGTCTACGAGCAGTACTTC
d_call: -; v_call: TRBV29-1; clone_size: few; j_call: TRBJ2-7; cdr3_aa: CSAGHRSYEQYF; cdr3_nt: TGCAGCGCCGGACATCGCTCCTACGAGCAGTACTTC
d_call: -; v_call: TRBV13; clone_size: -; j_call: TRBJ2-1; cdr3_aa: CASTPRGLAVASYNEQFF; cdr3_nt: TGTGCCAGCACCCCCCGGGGGCTAGCGGTAGCCTCCTACAATGAGCAGTTCTTC
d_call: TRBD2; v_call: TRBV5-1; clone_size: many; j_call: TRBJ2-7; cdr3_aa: CASSLAGGSAHEQYF; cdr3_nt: TGCGCCAGCAGCTTGGCGGGCGGGAGCGCCCACGAGCAGTACTTC
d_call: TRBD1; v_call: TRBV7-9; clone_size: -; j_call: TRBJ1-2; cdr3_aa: CASREPGQYSNYGYTF; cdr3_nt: TGTGCCAGCAGAGAACCGGGACAGTACTCTAACTATGGCTACACCTTC
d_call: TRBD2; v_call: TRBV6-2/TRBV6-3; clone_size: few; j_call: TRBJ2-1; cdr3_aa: CASSAEGTSGAQFF; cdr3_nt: TGTGCCAGCAGTGCTGAAGGGACTAGCGGGGCTCAGTTCTTC
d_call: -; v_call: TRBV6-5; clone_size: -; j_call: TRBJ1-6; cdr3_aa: CASSYSPYNSPLHF; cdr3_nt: TGTGCCAGCAGTTACTCGCCTTATAATTCACCCCTCCACTTT
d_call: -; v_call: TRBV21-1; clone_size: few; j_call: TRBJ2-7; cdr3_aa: CASLLTSSYEQYF; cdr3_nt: TGTGCCAGCCTTCTGACTAGTTCCTACGAGCAGTACTTC
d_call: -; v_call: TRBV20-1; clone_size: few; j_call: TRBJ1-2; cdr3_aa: CSARDAMRVYGYTF; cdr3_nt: TGCAGTGCTAGAGACGCCATGCGGGTCTATGGCTACACCTTC
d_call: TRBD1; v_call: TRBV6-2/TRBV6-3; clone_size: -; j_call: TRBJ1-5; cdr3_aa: CASSYSFAPGQGADNQPQHF; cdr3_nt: TGTGCCAGCAGTTACTCGTTTGCACCGGGACAGGGGGCTGACAATCAGCCCCAGCATTTT
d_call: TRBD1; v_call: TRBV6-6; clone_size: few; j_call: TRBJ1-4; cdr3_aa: CASSYSGTGSEKLFF; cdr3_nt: TGTGCCAGCAGTTACTCCGGGACAGGGTCGGAAAAACTGTTTTTT
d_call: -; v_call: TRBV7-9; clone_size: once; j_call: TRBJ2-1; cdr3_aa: CASSHRVNEQFF; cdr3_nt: TGTGCCAGCAGCCATAGGGTCAATGAGCAGTTCTTC
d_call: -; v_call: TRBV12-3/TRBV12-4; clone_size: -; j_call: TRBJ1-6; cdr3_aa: CATGENNSPLHF; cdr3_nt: TGTGCTACCGGGGAAAATAATTCACCCCTCCACTTT
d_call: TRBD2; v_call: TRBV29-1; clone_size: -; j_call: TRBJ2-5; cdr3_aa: CSVEGLAGVGETQYF; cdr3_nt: TGCAGCGTGGAGGGACTAGCGGGAGTTGGGGAGACCCAGTACTTC
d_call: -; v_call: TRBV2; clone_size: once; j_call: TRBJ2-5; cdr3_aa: CASSEIVLIQYF; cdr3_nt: TGTGCCAGCAGTGAAATCGTATTGATCCAGTACTTC
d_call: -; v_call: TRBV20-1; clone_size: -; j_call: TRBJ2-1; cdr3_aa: CSPGGGGEQFF; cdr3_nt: TGCAGCCCAGGAGGGGGCGGTGAGCAGTTCTTC
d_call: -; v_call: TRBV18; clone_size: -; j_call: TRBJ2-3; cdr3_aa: CASSPGLKDTQYF; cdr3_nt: TGTGCCAGCTCACCAGGGCTTAAGGATACGCAGTATTTT
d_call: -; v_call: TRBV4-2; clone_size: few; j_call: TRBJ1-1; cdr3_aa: CASSQRANTEAFF; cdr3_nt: TGTGCCAGCAGCCAAAGGGCGAACACTGAAGCTTTCTTT
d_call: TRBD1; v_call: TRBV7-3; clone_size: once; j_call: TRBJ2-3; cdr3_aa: CASSFWRTGPSTDTQYF; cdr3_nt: TGTGCCAGCAGCTTCTGGCGGACAGGCCCTAGCACAGATACGCAGTATTTT
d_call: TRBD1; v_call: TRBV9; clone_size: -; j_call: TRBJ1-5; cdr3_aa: CASSPHRGDNQPQHF; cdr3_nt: TGTGCCAGCAGCCCCCACAGGGGCGACAATCAGCCCCAGCATTTT